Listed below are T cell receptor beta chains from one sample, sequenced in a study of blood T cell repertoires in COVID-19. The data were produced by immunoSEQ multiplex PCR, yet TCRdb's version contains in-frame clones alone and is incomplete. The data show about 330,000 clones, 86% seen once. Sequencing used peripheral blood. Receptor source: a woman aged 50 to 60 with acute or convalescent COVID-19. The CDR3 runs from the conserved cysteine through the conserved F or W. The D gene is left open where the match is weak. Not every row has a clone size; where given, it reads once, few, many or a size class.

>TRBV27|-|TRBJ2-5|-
CASSLNGGLETQYF
TGTGCCAGCAGTTTAAACGGGGGGCTGGAGACCCAGTACTTC
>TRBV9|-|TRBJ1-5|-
CASSVAPGVNQPQHF
TGTGCCAGCAGCGTAGCTCCAGGGGTCAATCAGCCCCAGCATTTT
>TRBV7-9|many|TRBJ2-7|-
CASSLSLSLASYEQYF
TGTGCCAGCAGCTTATCCCTTTCACTCGCCTCCTACGAGCAGTACTTC
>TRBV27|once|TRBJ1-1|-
CASSLKSVRGTEAFF
TGTGCCAGCAGTTTAAAATCCGTCCGGGGCACTGAAGCTTTCTTT
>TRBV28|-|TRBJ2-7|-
CASSFFRGSYEQYF
TGTGCCAGCAGTTTCTTCAGGGGATCCTACGAGCAGTACTTC
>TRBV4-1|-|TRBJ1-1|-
CASSQVLAQDLNTEAFF
TGCGCCAGCAGCCAAGTCCTGGCACAGGACCTGAACACTGAAGCTTTCTTT
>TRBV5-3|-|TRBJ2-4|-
CARSLSGRGMGKNIQYF
TGTGCCAGAAGCTTGTCCGGCAGGGGAATGGGCAAAAACATTCAGTACTTC
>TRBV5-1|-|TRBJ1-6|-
CASSLDGSQGVNSPLHF
TGCGCCAGCAGCTTGGACGGGAGCCAGGGAGTTAATTCACCCCTCCACTTT
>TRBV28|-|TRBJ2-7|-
CASRLSGRPSYEQYF
TGTGCCAGCAGACTATCGGGGAGGCCTTCCTACGAGCAGTACTTC
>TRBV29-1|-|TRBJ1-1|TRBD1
CSVEGWGGTGAAEAFF
TGCAGCGTTGAAGGTTGGGGGGGGACAGGGGCCGCTGAAGCTTTCTTT
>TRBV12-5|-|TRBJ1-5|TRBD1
CASGLLCLGQGKGNQPQHF
TGTGCTAGTGGTTTGCTGTGCCTCGGACAGGGAAAAGGCAATCAGCCCCAGCATTTT
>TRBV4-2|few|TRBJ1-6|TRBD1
CASSLQGARNSPLHF
TGTGCCAGCAGCCTCCAGGGGGCGCGCAATTCACCCCTCCACTTT
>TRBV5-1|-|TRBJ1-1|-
CASSLAGMNTEAFF
TGCGCCAGCAGCTTAGCGGGTATGAACACTGAAGCTTTCTTT
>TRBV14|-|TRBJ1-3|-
CASSLPGTGNTIYF
TGTGCCAGCAGCTTACCAGGGACTGGAAACACCATATATTTT